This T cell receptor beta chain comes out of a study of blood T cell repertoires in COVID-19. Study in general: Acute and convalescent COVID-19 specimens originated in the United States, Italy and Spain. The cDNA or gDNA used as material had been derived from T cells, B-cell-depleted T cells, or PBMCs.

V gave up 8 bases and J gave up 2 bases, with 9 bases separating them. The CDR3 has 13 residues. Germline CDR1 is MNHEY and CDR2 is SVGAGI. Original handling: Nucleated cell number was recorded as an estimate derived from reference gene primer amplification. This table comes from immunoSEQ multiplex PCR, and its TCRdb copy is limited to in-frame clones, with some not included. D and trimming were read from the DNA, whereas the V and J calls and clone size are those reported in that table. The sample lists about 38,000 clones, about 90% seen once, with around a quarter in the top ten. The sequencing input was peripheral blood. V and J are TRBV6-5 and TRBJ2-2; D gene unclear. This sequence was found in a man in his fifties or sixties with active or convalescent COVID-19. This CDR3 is CASQDTNTGELFF. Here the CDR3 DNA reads TGTGCCAGCCAAGACACAAACACCGGGGAGCTGTTTTTT.